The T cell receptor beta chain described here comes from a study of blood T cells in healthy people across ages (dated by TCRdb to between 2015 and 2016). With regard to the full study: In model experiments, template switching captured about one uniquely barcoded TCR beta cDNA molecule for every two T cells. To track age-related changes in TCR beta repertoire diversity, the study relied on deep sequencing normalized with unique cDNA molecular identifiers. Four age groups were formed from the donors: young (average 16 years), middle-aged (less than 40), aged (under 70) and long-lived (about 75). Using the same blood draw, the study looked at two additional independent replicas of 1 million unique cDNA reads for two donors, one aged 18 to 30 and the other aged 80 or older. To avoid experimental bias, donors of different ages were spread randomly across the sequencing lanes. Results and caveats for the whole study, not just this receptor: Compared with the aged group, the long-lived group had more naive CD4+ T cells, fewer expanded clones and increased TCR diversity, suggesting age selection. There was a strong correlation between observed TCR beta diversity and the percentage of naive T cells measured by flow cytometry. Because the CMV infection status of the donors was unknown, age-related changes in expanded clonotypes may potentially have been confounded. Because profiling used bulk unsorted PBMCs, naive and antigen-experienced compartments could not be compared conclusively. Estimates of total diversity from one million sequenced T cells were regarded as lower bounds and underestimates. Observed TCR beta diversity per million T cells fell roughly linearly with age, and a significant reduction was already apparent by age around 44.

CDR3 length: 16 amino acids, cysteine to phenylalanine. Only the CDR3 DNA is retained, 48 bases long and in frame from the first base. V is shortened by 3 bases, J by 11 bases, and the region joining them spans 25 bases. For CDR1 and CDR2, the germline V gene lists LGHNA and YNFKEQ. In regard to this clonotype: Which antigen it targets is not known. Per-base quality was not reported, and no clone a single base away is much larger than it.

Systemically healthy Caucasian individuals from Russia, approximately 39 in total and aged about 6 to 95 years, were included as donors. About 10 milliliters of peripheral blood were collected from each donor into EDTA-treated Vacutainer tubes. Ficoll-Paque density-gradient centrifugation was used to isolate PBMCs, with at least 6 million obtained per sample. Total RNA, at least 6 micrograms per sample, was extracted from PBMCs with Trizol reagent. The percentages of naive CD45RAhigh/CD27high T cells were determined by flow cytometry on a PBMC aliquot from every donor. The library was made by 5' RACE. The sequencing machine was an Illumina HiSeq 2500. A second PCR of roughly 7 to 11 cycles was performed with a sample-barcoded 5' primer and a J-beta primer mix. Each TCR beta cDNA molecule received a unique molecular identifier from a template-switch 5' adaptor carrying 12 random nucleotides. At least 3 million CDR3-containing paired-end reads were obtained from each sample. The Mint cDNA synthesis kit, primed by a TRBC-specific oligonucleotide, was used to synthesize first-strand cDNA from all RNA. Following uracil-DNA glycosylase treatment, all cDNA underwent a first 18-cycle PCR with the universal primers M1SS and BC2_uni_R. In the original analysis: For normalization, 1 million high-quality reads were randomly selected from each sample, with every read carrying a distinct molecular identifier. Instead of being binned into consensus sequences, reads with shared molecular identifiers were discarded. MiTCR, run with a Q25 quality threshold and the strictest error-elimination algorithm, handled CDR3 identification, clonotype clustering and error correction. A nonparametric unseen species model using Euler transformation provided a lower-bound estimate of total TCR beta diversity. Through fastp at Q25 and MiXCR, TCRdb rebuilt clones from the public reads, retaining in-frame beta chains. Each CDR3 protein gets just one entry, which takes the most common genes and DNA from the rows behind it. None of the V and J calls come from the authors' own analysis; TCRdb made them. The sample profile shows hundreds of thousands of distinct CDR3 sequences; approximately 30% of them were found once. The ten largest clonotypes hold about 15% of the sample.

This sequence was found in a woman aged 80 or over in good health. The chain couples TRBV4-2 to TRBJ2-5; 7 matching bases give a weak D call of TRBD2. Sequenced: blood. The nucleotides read TGTGCCAGCAGCCACCCCAGCGGGACAACCCCTCGGGAGCAGTACTTC. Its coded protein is CASSHPSGTTPREQYF.